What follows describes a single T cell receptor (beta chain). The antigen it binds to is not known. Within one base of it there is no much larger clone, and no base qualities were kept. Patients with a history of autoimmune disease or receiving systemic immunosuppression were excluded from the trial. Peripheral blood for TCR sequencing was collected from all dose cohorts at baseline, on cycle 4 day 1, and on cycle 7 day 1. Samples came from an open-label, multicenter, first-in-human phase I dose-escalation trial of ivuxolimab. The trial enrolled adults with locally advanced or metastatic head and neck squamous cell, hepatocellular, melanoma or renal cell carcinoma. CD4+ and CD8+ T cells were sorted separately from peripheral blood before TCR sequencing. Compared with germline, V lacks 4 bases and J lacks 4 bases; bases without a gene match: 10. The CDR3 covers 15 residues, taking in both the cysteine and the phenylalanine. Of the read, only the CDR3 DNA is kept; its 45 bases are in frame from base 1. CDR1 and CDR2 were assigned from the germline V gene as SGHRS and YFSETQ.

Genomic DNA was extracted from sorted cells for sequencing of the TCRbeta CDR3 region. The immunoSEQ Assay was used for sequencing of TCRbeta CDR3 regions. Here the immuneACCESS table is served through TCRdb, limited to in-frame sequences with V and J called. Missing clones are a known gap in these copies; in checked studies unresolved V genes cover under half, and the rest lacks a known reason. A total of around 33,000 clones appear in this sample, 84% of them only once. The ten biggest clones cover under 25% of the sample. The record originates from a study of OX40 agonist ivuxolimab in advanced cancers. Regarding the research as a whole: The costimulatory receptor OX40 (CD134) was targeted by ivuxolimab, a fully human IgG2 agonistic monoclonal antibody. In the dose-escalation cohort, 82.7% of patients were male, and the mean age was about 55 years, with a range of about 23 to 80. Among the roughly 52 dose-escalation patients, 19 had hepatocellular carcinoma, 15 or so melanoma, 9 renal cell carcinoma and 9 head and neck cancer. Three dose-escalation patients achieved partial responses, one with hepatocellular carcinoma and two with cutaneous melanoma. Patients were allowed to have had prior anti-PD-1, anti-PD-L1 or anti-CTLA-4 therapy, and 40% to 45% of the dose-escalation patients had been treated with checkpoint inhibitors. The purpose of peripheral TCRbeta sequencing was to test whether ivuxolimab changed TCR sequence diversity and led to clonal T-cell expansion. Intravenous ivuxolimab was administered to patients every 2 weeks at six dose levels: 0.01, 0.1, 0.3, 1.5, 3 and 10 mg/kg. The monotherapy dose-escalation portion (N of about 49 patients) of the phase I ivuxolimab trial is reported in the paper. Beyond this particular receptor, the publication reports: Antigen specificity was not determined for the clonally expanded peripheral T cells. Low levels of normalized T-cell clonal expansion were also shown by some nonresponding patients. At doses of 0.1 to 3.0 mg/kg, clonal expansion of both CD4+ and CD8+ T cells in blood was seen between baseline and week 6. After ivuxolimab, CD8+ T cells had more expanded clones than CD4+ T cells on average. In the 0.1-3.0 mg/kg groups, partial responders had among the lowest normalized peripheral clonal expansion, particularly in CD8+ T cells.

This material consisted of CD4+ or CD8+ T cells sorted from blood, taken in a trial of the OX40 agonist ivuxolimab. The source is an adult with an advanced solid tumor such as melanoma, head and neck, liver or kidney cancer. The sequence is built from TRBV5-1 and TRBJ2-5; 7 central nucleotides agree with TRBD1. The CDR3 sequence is CASSPGPPGGETQYF. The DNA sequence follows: TGCGCCAGCAGCCCGGGACCTCCAGGGGGAGAGACCCAGTACTTC.